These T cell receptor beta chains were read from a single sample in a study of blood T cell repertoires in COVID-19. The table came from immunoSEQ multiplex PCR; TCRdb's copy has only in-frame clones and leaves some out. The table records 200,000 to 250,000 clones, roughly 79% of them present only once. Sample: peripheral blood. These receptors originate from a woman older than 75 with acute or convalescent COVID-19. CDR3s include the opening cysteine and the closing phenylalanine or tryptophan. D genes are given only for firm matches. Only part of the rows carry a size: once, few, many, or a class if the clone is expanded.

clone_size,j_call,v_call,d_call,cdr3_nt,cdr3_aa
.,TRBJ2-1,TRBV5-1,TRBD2,TGCGCCAGCAGCTCTACTAGCGGACAGAACAATGAGCAGTTCTTC,CASSSTSGQNNEQFF
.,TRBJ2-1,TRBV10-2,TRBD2,TGCGCCAGCTTTAGCGGGGTAGGGGTGGATGAGCAGTTCTTC,CASFSGVGVDEQFF
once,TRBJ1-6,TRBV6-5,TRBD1,TGTGCCAGCAGGGACAGGGGTAGGAATTCACCCCTCCACTTT,CASRDRGRNSPLHF
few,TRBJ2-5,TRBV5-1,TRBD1,TGCGCCAGCAGTCTGTCCGGGACAGGGTTGCAAGAGACCCAGTACTTC,CASSLSGTGLQETQYF
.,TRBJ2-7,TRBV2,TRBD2,TGTGCCAGCAGTGGGCGGGAGAGAGCCTACGAGCAGTACTTC,CASSGRERAYEQYF
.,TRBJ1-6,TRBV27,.,TGTGCCAGCAGCTTACGCCTCGCGGGGGATGGTTCACCCCTCCACTTT,CASSLRLAGDGSPLHF
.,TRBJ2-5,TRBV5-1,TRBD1,TGCGCCAGCAGCTTGGTGGCAGGGGGCGCGGAGACCCAGTACTTC,CASSLVAGGAETQYF
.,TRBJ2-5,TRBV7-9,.,TGTGCCAGCAGCTTAGCGTCGGCAGGCTTTCAAGAGACCCAGTACTTC,CASSLASAGFQETQYF
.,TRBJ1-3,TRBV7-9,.,TGTGCCAGCAGCCAACAGGTGGGCTCTGGAAACACCATATATTTT,CASSQQVGSGNTIYF
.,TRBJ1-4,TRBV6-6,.,TGTGCCAGCAGACCCCAGGGTAACGCTAATGAAAAACTGTTTTTT,CASRPQGNANEKLFF
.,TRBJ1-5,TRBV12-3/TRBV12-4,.,TGTGCCAGCAGGCCAGAGGGCAATCAGCCCCAGCATTTT,CASRPEGNQPQHF
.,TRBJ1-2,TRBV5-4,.,TGTGCCAGCAGCTTGGGACAGTTTAACTATGGCTACACCTTC,CASSLGQFNYGYTF
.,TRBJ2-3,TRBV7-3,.,TGTGCCAGCAGCTTATCGGGAACTAGCACAGATACGCAGTATTTT,CASSLSGTSTDTQYF
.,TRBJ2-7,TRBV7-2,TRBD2,TGTGCCAGCAGCCCGACTAGCGACGAGCAGTACTTC,CASSPTSDEQYF
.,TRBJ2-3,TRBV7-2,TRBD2,TGTGCCAGCAGCTTGAGAGCGGGAGTGAGCACAGATACGCAGTATTTT,CASSLRAGVSTDTQYF
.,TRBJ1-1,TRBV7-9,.,TGTGCCAGCAGCCAAAGGCGGGGGATAAACACTGAAGCTTTCTTT,CASSQRRGINTEAFF
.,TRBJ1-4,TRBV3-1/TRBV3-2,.,TGTGCCAGCAGCCAAGGGTCGGGCGGGACTAATGAAAAACTGTTTTTT,CASSQGSGGTNEKLFF
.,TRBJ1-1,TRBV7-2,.,TGTGCCAGCAGCCCCGGACAGACCACTGAAGCTTTCTTT,CASSPGQTTEAFF
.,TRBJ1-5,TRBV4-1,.,TGCGCCAGCAGCCAAGATCCGGGCAGGGTTGGGCAGCCCCAGCATTTT,CASSQDPGRVGQPQHF
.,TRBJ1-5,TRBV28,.,TGTGCCAGCAGTTTCGGTAATGACATACTCCCCAATCAGCCCCAGCATTTT,CASSFGNDILPNQPQHF
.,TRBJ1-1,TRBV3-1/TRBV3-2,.,TGTGCCAGCAGCCAAGATCACACAGCTGAAGCTTTCTTT,CASSQDHTAEAFF
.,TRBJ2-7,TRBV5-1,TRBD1,TGCGCCAGCAGGACAGGGGCGAGAAACGAGCAGTACTTC,CASRTGARNEQYF
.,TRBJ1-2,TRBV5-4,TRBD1,TGTGCCAGCAGCTTGGACGACAGGGGTGGCTACACCTTC,CASSLDDRGGYTF
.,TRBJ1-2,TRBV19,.,TGTGCCAGTAGTATCGTATCCGTAAACTATGGCTACACCTTC,CASSIVSVNYGYTF
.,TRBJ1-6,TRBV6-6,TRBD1,TGTGCCAGCAGAACCGGGACAGGGATTAATTCACCCCTCCACTTT,CASRTGTGINSPLHF
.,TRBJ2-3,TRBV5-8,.,TGTGCCAGCAGCTTGGTTGGCGGGAGCACAGATACGCAGTATTTT,CASSLVGGSTDTQYF
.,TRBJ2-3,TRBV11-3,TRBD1,TGTGCCAGCGCCTCAGGGGGCACGACAGATACGCAGTATTTT,CASASGGTTDTQYF
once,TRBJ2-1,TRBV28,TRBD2,TGTGCCAGCAGGTCTTACTCTAGCGGGCGTCCCTACAATGAGCAGTTCTTC,CASRSYSSGRPYNEQFF
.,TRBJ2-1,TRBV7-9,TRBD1,TGTGCCAGCAGAAGAGGACAGGGGACTTACAATGAGCAGTTCTTC,CASRRGQGTYNEQFF
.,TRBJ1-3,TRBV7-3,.,TGTGCCAGCAGCGAAATTAAAGCCCGGGGAATCTCTGGAAACACCATATATTTT,CASSEIKARGISGNTIYF
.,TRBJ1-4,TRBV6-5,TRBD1,TGTGCCAGCAGAACAGGGGGCCTAAATGAAAAACTGTTTTTT,CASRTGGLNEKLFF
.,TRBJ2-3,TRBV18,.,TGTGCCAGCTCACCGGGAACGACAGCTGTCTTCGAAGATACGCAGTATTTT,CASSPGTTAVFEDTQYF
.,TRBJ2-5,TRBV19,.,TGTGCCAGTAGTCACACCCTCACAGGGACCTCCCAAGAGACCCAGTACTTC,CASSHTLTGTSQETQYF
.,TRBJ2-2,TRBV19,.,TGTGCCAGTAGTAGGCTCGGGGAGCTGTTTTTT,CASSRLGELFF
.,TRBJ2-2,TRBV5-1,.,TGCGCCAGCAGCTCAGGACATCTTGCGAACACCGGGGAGCTGTTTTTT,CASSSGHLANTGELFF
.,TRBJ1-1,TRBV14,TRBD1,TGTGCCAGCAGCCTTCGTCCGGACAGGGTCGACACTGAAGCTTTCTTT,CASSLRPDRVDTEAFF
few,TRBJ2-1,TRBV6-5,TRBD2,TGTGCCAGCAGACTAGCGGGATATGAGCAGTTCTTC,CASRLAGYEQFF
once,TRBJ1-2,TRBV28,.,TGTGCCAGCAGTTCCTCATGGGAGAAGGATGGCTACACCTTC,CASSSSWEKDGYTF
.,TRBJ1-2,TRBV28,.,TGTGCCAGCAGGCCTCCGGGAGAGCGTGGCTACACCTTC,CASRPPGERGYTF
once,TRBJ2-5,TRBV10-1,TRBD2,TGCGCCAGCAGTGAAACGTCCGGGAGGGCCGGGGAGACCCAGTACTTC,CASSETSGRAGETQYF